The 25 T cell receptor beta chains given below trace back to one sample, sequenced in a study of control samples from healthy donors and cancer patients. Generated by immunoSEQ multiplex PCR, the TCRdb table keeps only in-frame clones and is missing some. The sample holds about 140,000 clones; under 95% are singletons and the top ten take around 14%. What was sequenced was blood. These receptor sequences come from a man aged 40-49 years in good health.

V and J are TRBV24-1 and TRBJ2-5, with 11 positions matching TRBD2. With V trimmed by 3 bases and J by 5 bases, 7 bases remained unmatched. Per the germline V gene, CDR1 is KGHDR and CDR2 is SFDVKD. This CDR3 region has 16 residues. CDR3 DNA: TGTGCCACCAGTGATGGACTTAGCGGGGGGGCGGAGACCCAGTACTTC. It specifies CATSDGLSGGAETQYF.

J is TRBJ1-5 and V is TRBV9; no definite D call. Trimming cost V 0 bases and J 0 bases, with 13 bases left between them. CDR1 and CDR2 (germline): SGDLS, YYNGEE. This CDR3 contains 17 residues. The CDR3 nucleotides read TGTGCCAGCAGCGTAGGGCAGGAGACTAATAGCAATCAGCCCCAGCATTTT. This encodes CASSVGQETNSNQPQHF.

The gene calls are TRBV6-5 and TRBJ1-5, with D uncertain. Germline V CDR1 and CDR2: MNHEY, SVGAGI. The V gene lost 7 bases and the J gene lost 3 bases, with 10 bases spanning the gap. The CDR3 extends over 13 amino acids. The CDR3 DNA is TGTGCCAGCAAGGACGGGCCCAATCAGCCCCAGCATTTT. This encodes CASKDGPNQPQHF.

The chain carries TRBV30 and TRBJ1-1, with a possible D match to TRBD1 (5 bases). Looked up from germline, CDR1 is GTSNPN and CDR2 is SVGIG (reference sequence). CDR3 length: 16 amino acids. The V gene lost 0 bases and the J gene lost 5 bases, with 19 bases spanning the gap. In DNA form, the CDR3 reads TGTGCCTGGAGTGTACTGGCAGGGAAACGGGGAACTGAAGCTTTCTTT. Its protein product is CAWSVLAGKRGTEAFF.

A single count supports this clone. The rearrangement links TRBV2 to TRBJ1-3, with D hard to call. Germline V gene lookup returns CDR1 SNHLY and CDR2 FYNNEI. The CDR3 contains 14 residues. V was trimmed by 3 bases and J by 5 bases, leaving 11 bases between them. The CDR3 reads CASSEEGYRNTIYF. The CDR3 nucleotides are TGTGCCAGCAGTGAGGAAGGGTATCGAAACACCATATATTTT.

This sequence joins TRBV7-9 and TRBJ2-7; no firm D call. Deletions cut 1 base from V and 6 bases from J, with 13 bases between. The CDR3 extends over 14 amino acids. Germline CDR1 SEHNR, CDR2 FQNEAQ (reference sequence). CDR3 coding DNA: TGTGCCAGCAGCTTAGACTCCCGCTCCCGCGAGCAGTACTTC. Its protein is CASSLDSRSREQYF.

V usage is TRBV4-1 and J usage is TRBJ2-1; weak D call: TRBD1 (6 bases). The germline CDR1 and CDR2 sequences are MGHRA and YSYEKL. CDR3 length equals 17 residues. Trimming cost V 2 bases and J 0 bases, with 14 bases left between them. The DNA of the CDR3 is TGCGCCAGCAGCCAACGGGACATAAGTTTCTCCTACAATGAGCAGTTCTTC. Translating gives CASSQRDISFSYNEQFF.

The chain recombines TRBV30 with TRBJ2-4; unclear D gene. This CDR3 contains 13 residues. Germline CDR1 and CDR2: GTSNPN and SVGIG (reference sequence). V was shortened by 3 bases and J by 6 bases, with 12 bases between the two germline ends. This CDR3 is CAWSPVRPNIQYF. The CDR3 DNA is TGTGCCTGGAGCCCAGTCCGCCCAAACATTCAGTACTTC. The full variable domain, with the rest looked up from reference TRBV30 and TRBJ2-4, is SQTIHQWPATLVQPVGSPLSLECTVEGTSNPNLYWYRQAAGRGLQLLFYSVGIGQISSEVPQNLSASRPQDRQFILSSKKLLLSDSGFYLCAWSPVRPNIQYFGAGTRLSVL.

The sample holds a few counts of this clone. This rearrangement joins TRBV7-2 to TRBJ1-4; D is uncertain. Trimming took off 2 bases at V and 8 bases at J, with 12 bases between the two ends. Germline V gene data show CDR1 as SGHTA and CDR2 as FQGNSA. CDR3 length: 14 residues. The CDR3 coding sequence is TGTGCCAGCAGCTTATTGGTCCAGCGGGAAAAACTGTTTTTT. This codes for CASSLLVQREKLFF. The whole variable domain, remainder taken from reference TRBV7-2 and TRBJ1-4, is GAGVSQSPSNKVTEKGKDVELRCDPISGHTALYWYRQSLGQGLEFLIYFQGNSAPDKSGLPSDRFSAERTGGSVSTLTIQRTQQEDSAVYLCASSLLVQREKLFFGSGTQLSVL.

This chain connects TRBV4-2 to TRBJ1-2; D ambiguous. Trimming pared 3 bases from V and 8 bases from J, leaving 19 bases between. The CDR3 extends over 15 amino acids. The germline V gene encodes CDR1 LGHNA and CDR2 YNFKEQ. This CDR3 is CASSQFTVLPDGYTF. Written as DNA, the CDR3 is TGTGCCAGCAGCCAGTTCACGGTCCTCCCTGACGGCTACACCTTC.

This chain connects TRBV24-1 to TRBJ2-3, with 12 bases lining up with TRBD1. There are 17 residues in the CDR3. The ends lost 6 bases at V and 3 bases at J; junction bases unmatched: 9. From germline, CDR1 is KGHDR and CDR2 SFDVKD. The DNA for the CDR3 is TGTGCCACCAGTCCAGTGGGACAGGGGGCGAGGACAGATACGCAGTATTTT. This translates into CATSPVGQGARTDTQYF.

This chain links TRBV12-5 with TRBJ1-4, with D perhaps TRBD1 (5 bases). V lost 5 bases and J lost 2, with 15 bases in between. The CDR3 contains 16 residues. CDR1 and CDR2 (germline): LGHNT, FRNRAP. CDR3 amino acids: CASGHQGIRTNEKLFF. The CDR3 nucleotides read TGTGCTAGTGGTCATCAGGGTATTAGGACTAATGAAAAACTGTTTTTT.

This chain links TRBV11-2 with TRBJ2-7; D is undetermined. Germline assignment: CDR1 SGHAT and CDR2 FQNNGV. With 4 bases removed from V and 3 bases from J, the gap between germline ends came to 10 bases. The CDR3 totals 13 residues. In DNA, the CDR3 is TGTGCCAGCAGCTCCAGGAAAATCTACGAGCAGTACTTC. This encodes CASSSRKIYEQYF. The variable domain in full, completed from reference TRBV11-2 and TRBJ2-7, reads EAGVAQSPRYKIIEKRQSVAFWCNPISGHATLYWYQQILGQGPKLLIQFQNNGVVDDSQLPKDRFSAERLKGVDSTLKIQPAKLEDSAVYLCASSSRKIYEQYFGPGTRLTVT.

The V and J genes are TRBV29-1 and TRBJ1-2; D ambiguous. CDR3 length: 11 residues. CDR1 SQVTM and CDR2 ANQGSEA come from the germline V gene. V was cut by 3 bases and J by 6 bases, with 8 bases left in between. The CDR3 spells CSVDSGDGYTF. The DNA for the CDR3 is TGCAGCGTTGATAGTGGAGATGGCTACACCTTC.

The CDR3 sequence is CASSPFAGGPSAEVNEQFF. In DNA, the CDR3 is TGTGCCAGCTCACCATTCGCGGGAGGCCCCTCAGCAGAAGTGAATGAGCAGTTCTTC. This sequence joins TRBV18 and TRBJ2-1; 8 nucleotides align to TRBD2. The CDR3 length is 19 residues. Per germline, CDR1 KGHSH and CDR2 LQKENI. J lost 7 bases, V lost 2 bases, and 19 bases had no gene match.

This chain joins TRBV3-1 (or the pseudogene TRBV3-2) and TRBJ1-1; 12 bases are shared with TRBD1. V gave up 4 bases and J gave up 5 bases; unmatched junction bases: 8. This CDR3 is built from 16 residues. Per germline, CDR1 LGHDT and CDR2 YNNKEL (reference sequence). The CDR3 sequence: CASSPRDRGRTTEAFF. Here the CDR3 DNA reads TGTGCCAGCAGCCCTCGGGACAGGGGGCGAACGACTGAAGCTTTCTTT.

This rearrangement joins TRBV6-4 to TRBJ1-5; no firm D call. V lost 0 bases and J lost 6, with 27 bases in between. CDR1 MRHNA and CDR2 SNTAGT come from the germline V gene. The CDR3 is 20 amino acids. The CDR3 loop is CASSDSIPPKDAGSSQPQHF. In nucleotides, the CDR3 is TGTGCCAGCAGTGACTCGATTCCCCCTAAAGACGCGGGTAGTAGTCAGCCCCAGCATTTT.

This chain links TRBV28 with TRBJ1-6; D call uncertain. This CDR3 region has 13 residues. Trimming removed 6 bases at V and 7 bases at J, with 10 bases between. Per the germline V gene, CDR1 is MDHEN and CDR2 is SYDVKM. The CDR3 nucleotides are TGTGCCAGCAGACCATATATGAATTCACCCCTCCACTTT. Residues: CASRPYMNSPLHF.

This clone was counted a single time. This chain uses TRBV7-8 with TRBJ1-3; TRBD1 might be the D (5 bases). Germline V gene lookup returns CDR1 SGHVS and CDR2 FQNEAQ. Between the trimmed V and J ends, which lost 5 bases and 4 bases, there was a span of 9 bases. This CDR3 comprises 13 residues. CDR3 DNA sequence: TGTGCCAGCAGCCCGGGGGGGGGAAACACCATATATTTT. Amino acids: CASSPGGGNTIYF.

The chain recombines TRBV27 with TRBJ1-2; 9 nucleotides agree with TRBD1. V shed 5 bases and J 1 base; nucleotides not matched to a gene: 14. This CDR3 has 18 residues. Per germline, CDR1 MNHEY and CDR2 SMNVEV (reference sequence). The CDR3 DNA is TGTGCCAGCAGTCCAACGATTGACAGGGGGGCCAATAACTATGGCTACACCTTC. This translates into CASSPTIDRGANNYGYTF.

The genes are TRBV4-3 and TRBJ2-7, with 7 bases identical to TRBD2. The CDR3 contains 15 residues. Germline V gene sequence: CDR1 LGHNA, CDR2 YSLEER. Losses at the gene ends were 0 bases for V and 3 bases for J; bases not matched to a gene: 5. The CDR3 coding sequence is TGCGCCAGCAGCCAAGACGCTAGCGGCCACTACGAGCAGTACTTC. This codes for CASSQDASGHYEQYF.

In this sample, this clone turned up once. The chain couples TRBV24-1 to TRBJ2-1, with no clear D. CDR1 and CDR2 (germline): KGHDR, SFDVKD. Trimming took 4 bases from V and 8 from J, leaving 14 bases between them. The CDR3 sequence is 14 residues long. CDR3 sequence: CATSDPPRSYEQFF. The CDR3 nucleotides are TGTGCCACCAGTGACCCACCCCGGTCCTATGAGCAGTTCTTC.

The V gene is TRBV9, the J gene TRBJ1-1; the D gene is possibly TRBD1 (5 bases). Deletions cut 0 bases from V and 1 base from J, with 22 bases between. The germline V gene has CDR1 SGDLS and CDR2 YYNGEE. The CDR3 consists of 19 residues. The DNA of the CDR3 is TGTGCCAGCAGCGTAGTATCAGAGAGGGGATATGTCGCGAACACTGAAGCTTTCTTT. It translates to CASSVVSERGYVANTEAFF. The full variable domain, rest sourced from reference TRBV9 and TRBJ1-1, is DSGVTQTPKHLITATGQRVTLRCSPRSGDLSVYWYQQSLDQGLQFLIQYYNGEERAKGNILERFSAQQFPDLHSELNLSSLELGDSALYFCASSVVSERGYVANTEAFFGQGTRLTVV.

The chain is built from TRBV4-1 and TRBJ1-6, with D possibly TRBD1 on 6 matching bases. Germline CDR1 and CDR2: MGHRA and YSYEKL. The ends were cut back, 6 bases at V and 7 bases at J, with 22 bases in the middle. The CDR3 sequence is 17 residues long. The CDR3 spells CASRHVGAVKQNSPLHF. CDR3 nucleotides: TGCGCCAGCAGACACGTGGGGGCCGTAAAACAAAATTCACCCCTCCACTTT.

With regard to this clone: Its ends do not fully match the called genes, so a read error is possible. V gene TRBV7-7 combines with J gene TRBJ1-4; D is unresolved. Germline V CDR1 and CDR2: SSHAT, FNYEAQ (reference sequence). CDR3 length: 16 amino acids. The CDR3 sequence: CASSLALIRAEEKLFF. In nucleotides, the CDR3 is TGTGCTAGCAGCTTAGCGCTTATACGTGCGGAGGAAAAACTGTTTTTT. The full variable domain, with the rest looked up from reference TRBV7-7 and TRBJ1-4, is GAGVSQSPRYKVTKRGQDVTLRCDPISSHATLYWYQQALGQGPEFLTYFNYEAQPDKSGLPSDRFSAERPEGSISTLTIQRTEQRDSAMYRCASSLALIRAEEKLFFGSGTQLSVL.